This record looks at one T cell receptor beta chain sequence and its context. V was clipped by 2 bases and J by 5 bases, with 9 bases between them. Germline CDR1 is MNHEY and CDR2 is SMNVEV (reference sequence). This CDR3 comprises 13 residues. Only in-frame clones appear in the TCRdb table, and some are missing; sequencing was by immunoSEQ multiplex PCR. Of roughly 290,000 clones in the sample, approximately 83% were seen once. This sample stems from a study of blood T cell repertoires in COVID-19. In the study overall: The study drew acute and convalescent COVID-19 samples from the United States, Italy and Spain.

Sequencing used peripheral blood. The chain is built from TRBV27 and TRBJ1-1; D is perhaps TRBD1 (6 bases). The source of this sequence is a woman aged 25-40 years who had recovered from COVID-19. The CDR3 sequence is CASSLAGATEAFF. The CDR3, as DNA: TGTGCCAGCAGTTTAGCAGGGGCTACTGAAGCTTTCTTT.